These 13 T cell receptor beta chains were all obtained from the same sample, sequenced in a study of response to subunit inactivated influenza vaccine. TCRdb redid the calling of the RT-PCR reads with MiXCR, one entry per CDR3 protein. The table includes roughly 700,000 distinct CDR3 sequences, about 14% detected once. This specimen consisted of PBMCs from blood, obtained 14 to 15 days before vaccination. These receptors all come from a man over 45 who received an inactivated influenza vaccine.

The chain combines TRBV4-2 with TRBJ2-2; tentative D call: TRBD1 (6 bases). Germline V gene data show CDR1 as LGHNA and CDR2 as YNFKEQ. CDR3 length: 18 residues. The V and J ends lost 0 bases and 1 base respectively, with 15 bases between them. This CDR3 reads CASSQDIIRGQNTGELFF. The CDR3 DNA is TGTGCCAGCAGCCAAGATATAATAAGGGGACAGAACACCGGGGAGCTGTTTTTT.

The chain uses TRBV28 and TRBJ2-5, with D uncertain. The CDR3 loop spans 14 amino acids. Germline CDR1 MDHEN, CDR2 SYDVKM. V lost 1 base and J 1 base, leaving 7 bases between the germline ends. In DNA, the CDR3 is TGTGCCAGCAGTTTATTTGTCAGCCAAGAGACCCAGTACTTC. Its translation: CASSLFVSQETQYF. Combining the CDR3 with reference TRBV28 and TRBJ2-5 gives the whole variable domain DVKVTQSSRYLVKRTGEKVFLECVQDMDHENMFWYRQDPGLGLRLIYFSYDVKMKEKGDIPEGYSVSREKKERFSLILESASTNQTSMYLCASSLFVSQETQYFGPGTRLLVL.

This clonotype was observed a handful of times. V gene TRBV7-8 combines with J gene TRBJ2-7; no reliable D call. Trimming pared 1 base from V and 9 bases from J, leaving 10 bases between. Germline values: CDR1 SGHVS, CDR2 FQNEAQ. This CDR3 has 12 amino acids. CDR3 nucleotide sequence: TGTGCCAGCAGCTTAGAGATCGTGCGGCAGTACTTC. Translation: CASSLEIVRQYF.

This clonotype was picked up many times. This rearrangement joins TRBV6-5 to TRBJ1-6; D is perhaps TRBD1 (5 bases). Trimming shortened V by 0 bases and J by 8 bases, and 14 bases separated the two germline ends. Germline V gives CDR1 MNHEY, CDR2 SVGAGI. The CDR3 has 16 amino acids. Here the CDR3 DNA reads TGTGCCAGCAGTTACTCGGGTCTCAGGGCGTATTCACCCCTCCACTTT. This translates into CASSYSGLRAYSPLHF.

This clonotype has only a few counts. This rearrangement joins TRBV15 to TRBJ2-3; D tentatively reads TRBD1 or TRBD2 (5 bases each). V lost 3 bases and J 1 base, leaving 20 bases between the germline ends. Germline V gene sequence: CDR1 LNHNV, CDR2 YYDKDF (reference sequence). This CDR3 has 18 residues. The CDR3 sequence: CATSSPYGASLGTDTQYF. CDR3 sequence (DNA): TGTGCCACCAGCAGTCCTTACGGGGCTAGCTTGGGCACAGATACGCAGTATTTT.

V usage is TRBV12-3 or TRBV12-4 and J usage is TRBJ1-5; D unresolved. The CDR3 contains 11 residues. With 7 bases removed from V and 9 bases from J, the gap between germline ends came to 10 bases. The CDR3 DNA reads as TGTGCCAGCAATCTTAACGGGCCCCAGCATTTT. It yields the protein CASNLNGPQHF.

In its sample, this clonotype was seen many times. CDR3 nucleotides: TGTGCCAGCAGTTTTGGCGGGAGGGGAACCGGGGAGCTGTTTTTT. Its translation: CASSFGGRGTGELFF. This chain uses TRBV27 with TRBJ2-2; 9 bases are shared with TRBD2. The J segment lost 5 bases and the V segment lost 3 bases, leaving 4 bases of the junction unmatched. The CDR3 length is 15 residues. Germline-derived CDR1 and CDR2 are MNHEY and SMNVEV (reference sequence).

This CDR3 reads CASTSTGESYNEQFF. The CDR3 DNA is TGTGCCAGCACCTCGACAGGGGAATCCTACAATGAGCAGTTCTTC. The J gene is TRBJ2-1, the V gene TRBV12-3 or TRBV12-4, with 8 bases that match TRBD1. The junction had 6 bases not matched to a gene; V was cut back by 7 bases and J by 1 base. The CDR3 has 15 residues.

The chain combines TRBV7-9 with TRBJ2-1, with unresolved D. CDR3 size: 13 residues. CDR1 is SEHNR, CDR2 FQNEAQ, per germline (reference sequence). V lost 4 bases and J lost 6, with 10 bases in between. CDR3 protein: CASSYGSSNEQFF. CDR3 in DNA: TGTGCCAGCAGCTACGGTAGCAGCAATGAGCAGTTCTTC.

The chain links TRBV6-1 to TRBJ2-2; 7 bases map to TRBD2. The CDR3 length is 15 residues. Germline CDR1 MNHNS, CDR2 SASEGT. The V and J ends lost 7 bases and 2 bases, in that order; junction bases with no gene match: 7. The CDR3 sequence: CASTYGGGNTGELFF. The CDR3 DNA follows: TGTGCCAGCACGTATGGGGGGGGTAACACCGGGGAGCTGTTTTTT.

J is TRBJ2-2 and V is TRBV25-1; a possible D gene is TRBD1 (5 bases). V was cut by 4 bases and J by 1 base, with 13 bases left in between. The CDR3 length is 16 residues. Per germline, CDR1 MGHDK and CDR2 SYGVNS. CDR3 protein: CASSGSQGLNTGELFF. In nucleotides, the CDR3 is TGTGCCAGCAGTGGCTCTCAGGGTTTGAACACCGGGGAGCTGTTTTTT. The full variable domain, its missing parts supplied by reference TRBV25-1 and TRBJ2-2, is EADIYQTPRYLVIGTGKKITLECSQTMGHDKMYWYQQDPGMELHLIHYSYGVNSTEKGDLSSESTVSRIRTEHFPLTLESARPSHTSQYLCASSGSQGLNTGELFFGEGSRLTVL.

The chain couples TRBV30 to TRBJ2-3; weak D call: TRBD1 (6 bases). The CDR3 extends over 15 amino acids. Germline CDR1 and CDR2: GTSNPN and SVGIG (reference sequence). V lost 1 base and J lost 3, with 14 bases in between. CDR3 loop: CAWSATGRWTDTQYF. DNA for the CDR3: TGTGCCTGGAGTGCTACAGGGCGTTGGACAGATACGCAGTATTTT.

This clonotype has a handful of counts. J is TRBJ2-5 and V is TRBV2; no clear D gene. CDR1 SNHLY and CDR2 FYNNEI come from the germline V gene. The CDR3 contains 12 residues. The ends were cut back, 3 bases at V and 5 bases at J, with 7 bases in the middle. The chain's CDR3 is CASSERWETQYF. CDR3 bases: TGTGCCAGCAGTGAGAGGTGGGAGACCCAGTACTTC.